This entry lists 8 T cell receptor beta chains sequenced from one sample in a study of OX40 agonist ivuxolimab in advanced cancers. Some clones are missing from TCRdb's copy, which holds only in-frame ones; the method was immunoSEQ multiplex PCR. This table has 48,000 or so clones, approximately 78% appearing once. The sequencing here drew on CD4+ or CD8+ T cells sorted from blood, taken in a trial of the OX40 agonist ivuxolimab. The receptors derive from an adult with an advanced solid tumor such as melanoma, head and neck, liver or kidney cancer.

The chain recombines TRBV6-6 with TRBJ2-7, with D perhaps matching TRBD1 or TRBD2 (6 bases each). This CDR3 has 16 residues. Trimming took 5 bases from V and 3 from J, leaving 20 bases between them. The germline gives CDR1 MNHNY, CDR2 SVGAGI (reference sequence). The CDR3 DNA reads TGTGCCAGCAGTCCCGCCCCACGGGGGCCGTACTACGAGCAGTACTTC. Protein product: CASSPAPRGPYYEQYF.

This chain's CDR3 is CASQPNREGGYTF. The DNA for the CDR3 is TGTGCCAGCCAACCCAACAGGGAGGGTGGCTACACCTTC. The V and J genes are TRBV6-5 and TRBJ1-2; TRBD1 might be the D (6 bases). Germline lookup yields CDR1 MNHEY and CDR2 SVGAGI. This CDR3 is built from 13 residues. The germline V and J ends were trimmed by 8 bases and 7 bases, with 17 bases remaining between them.

V is TRBV18 and J is TRBJ1-2; TRBD1 is a possible D gene (6 bases). This CDR3 has 14 amino acids. Trimming removed 3 bases at V and 6 bases at J, with 14 bases between. CDR1 is KGHSH and CDR2 is LQKENI in the germline V gene. CDR3 amino acids: CASSPEGRGHGYTF. The CDR3 DNA sequence: TGTGCCAGCTCACCGGAAGGCAGGGGCCATGGCTACACCTTC. The entire variable domain, with the rest obtained from reference TRBV18 and TRBJ1-2, is as follows: NAGVMQNPRHLVRRRGQEARLRCSPMKGHSHVYWYRQLPEEGLKFMVYLQKENIIDESGMPKERFSAEFPKEGPSILRIQQVVRGDSAAYFCASSPEGRGHGYTFGSGTRLTVV.

The chain recombines TRBV10-1 with TRBJ2-1, with unresolved D. CDR1 is WNHNN, CDR2 SYGVQD, per germline (reference sequence). The V end lost 3 bases, the J end lost 4 bases, and 7 bases lay between the germline ends. The CDR3 is 13 residues long. CDR3 region: CASSDSLYNEQFF. CDR3 coding DNA: TGCGCCAGCAGTGACTCGCTATACAATGAGCAGTTCTTC.

The rearrangement joins TRBV6-6 to TRBJ2-2; the D is unclear. CDR3 length: 13 residues. V was trimmed by 4 bases and J by 9 bases, leaving 12 bases between them. The germline CDR1 and CDR2 sequences are MNHNY and SVGAGI (reference sequence). The CDR3 here is CASSSSFGRELFF. In nucleotides, the CDR3 is TGTGCCAGCAGTTCCTCTTTCGGCCGGGAGCTGTTTTTT.

DNA for the CDR3: TGTGCCAGCAGCTTCCCAGACAGGGGTTCGAGGGAGACCCAGTACTTC. Encoded protein: CASSFPDRGSRETQYF. The chain combines TRBV11-1 with TRBJ2-5; 8 nucleotides line up with TRBD1. Germline V lookup: CDR1 SGHAT, CDR2 FQDESV (reference sequence). With 3 bases clipped from V and 5 bases from J, the junction kept 11 bases outside the gene matches. The CDR3 runs 16 residues.

Written as DNA, the CDR3 is TGTGCCAGCAGCTTGAGGACTGAAGCTTTCTTT. Translated: CASSLRTEAFF. The J gene is TRBJ1-1, the V gene TRBV11-2; D gene uncertain. The V gene lost 3 bases and the J gene lost 5 bases, with 4 bases spanning the gap. CDR3 length: 11 residues. Germline V gene data show CDR1 as SGHAT and CDR2 as FQNNGV.

This clone was detected only a few times. The rearrangement uses TRBV11-3 and TRBJ2-2; possibly TRBD1 for D (5 bases). The CDR3 spans 13 residues. Trimming took off 6 bases at V and 1 base at J, with 6 bases between the two ends. CDR1 and CDR2 from the germline V gene are SGHNT and YENEEA. CDR3 bases: TGTGCCAGCAGTGGACAGAACACCGGGGAGCTGTTTTTT. Its translation is CASSGQNTGELFF. Together with reference TRBV11-3 and TRBJ2-2, the CDR3 gives the full variable domain: EAGVVQSPRYKIIEKKQPVAFWCNPISGHNTLYWYLQNLGQGPELLIRYENEEAVDDSQLPKDRFSAERLKGVDSTLKIQPAELGDSAVYLCASSGQNTGELFFGEGSRLTVL.